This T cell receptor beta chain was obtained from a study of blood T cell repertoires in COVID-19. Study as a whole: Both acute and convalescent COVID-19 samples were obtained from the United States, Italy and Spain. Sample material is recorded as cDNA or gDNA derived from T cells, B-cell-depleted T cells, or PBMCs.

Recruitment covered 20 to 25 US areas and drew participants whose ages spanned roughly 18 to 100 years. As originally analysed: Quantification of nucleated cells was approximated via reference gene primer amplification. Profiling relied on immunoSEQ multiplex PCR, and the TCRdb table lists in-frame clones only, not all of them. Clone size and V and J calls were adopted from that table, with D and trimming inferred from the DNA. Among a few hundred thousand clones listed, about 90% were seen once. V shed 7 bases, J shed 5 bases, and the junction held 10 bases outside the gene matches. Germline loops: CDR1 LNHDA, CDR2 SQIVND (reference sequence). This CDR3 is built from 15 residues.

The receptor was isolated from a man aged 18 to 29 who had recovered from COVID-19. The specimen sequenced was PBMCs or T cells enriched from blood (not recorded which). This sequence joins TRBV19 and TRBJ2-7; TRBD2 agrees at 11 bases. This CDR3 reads CASTAGVAGGDEQYF. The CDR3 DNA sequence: TGTGCCAGTACCGCCGGCGTAGCGGGAGGGGACGAGCAGTACTTC.